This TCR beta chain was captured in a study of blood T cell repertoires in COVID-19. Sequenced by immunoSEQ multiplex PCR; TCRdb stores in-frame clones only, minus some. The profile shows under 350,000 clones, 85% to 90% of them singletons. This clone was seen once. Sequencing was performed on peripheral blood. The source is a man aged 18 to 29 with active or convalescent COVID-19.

The CDR3 coding sequence is TGTGCCAGCAGTCTCACGGGACAGGGGGCGACGGGCACTGAAGCTTTCTTT. Translating it yields CASSLTGQGATGTEAFF. J is TRBJ1-1 and V is TRBV6-6; 12 nucleotides align to TRBD1. The CDR3 is 17 residues long. The germline CDR1 and CDR2 sequences are MNHNY and SVGAGI (reference sequence). V dropped 5 bases and J dropped 4; count of bases not matched to a gene: 11.